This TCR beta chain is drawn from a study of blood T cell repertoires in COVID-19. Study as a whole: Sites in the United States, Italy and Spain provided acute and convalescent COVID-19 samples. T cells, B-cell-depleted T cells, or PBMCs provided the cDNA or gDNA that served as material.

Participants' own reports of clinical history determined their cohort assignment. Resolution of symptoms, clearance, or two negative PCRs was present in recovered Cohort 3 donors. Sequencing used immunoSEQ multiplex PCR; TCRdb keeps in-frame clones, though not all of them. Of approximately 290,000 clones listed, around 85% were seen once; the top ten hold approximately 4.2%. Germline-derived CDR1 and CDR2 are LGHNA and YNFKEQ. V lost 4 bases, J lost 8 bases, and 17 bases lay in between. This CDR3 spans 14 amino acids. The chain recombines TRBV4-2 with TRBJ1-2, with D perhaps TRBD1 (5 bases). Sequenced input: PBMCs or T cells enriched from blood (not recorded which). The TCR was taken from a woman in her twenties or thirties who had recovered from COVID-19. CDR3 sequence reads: CASSPREGTRGYTF. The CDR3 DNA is TGTGCCAGCAGCCCGAGGGAAGGGACTCGCGGCTACACCTTC.